This TCR beta chain was profiled in a study of follicular helper T cells after annual influenza vaccination (dated by TCRdb to about 2017). Notes on the research overall: After each seasonal influenza vaccination, blood samples were collected on days 0, 7 and 28. Some subjects were followed across successive annual vaccinations spanning the 2013-2014, 2014-2015 and 2015-2016 seasons to study recall of cTfh clones. One week after vaccination, a second recruited cohort of 12 to 13 subjects (Table S1) displayed a similar ICOS+CD38+ cTfh response. Multi-year samples were available for six subjects, with four spanning two vaccination seasons and two spanning three seasons. The 2013-2014 samples were cryopreserved, while the 2015 samples were processed right after collection.

The germline V gene sets CDR1 to MDHEN and CDR2 to SYDVKM. V and J are trimmed by 7 bases and 7 bases, and the gene matches miss 17 bases of the junction. Taken from cysteine to phenylalanine, the CDR3 has 17 residues. Left in the record is the CDR3 DNA by itself, 51 bases read in frame from the first base. The table lists this clone with a count of one. The clone's antigen remains unknown. It has no much larger one-base neighbor in the sample; base qualities were not kept. Adults received seasonal inactivated influenza vaccine (Fluvarix), and TCRB sequencing tracked sorted blood CD4 subsets before and after vaccination. To be eligible, subjects had to be community-dwelling and could not have received an influenza vaccine during the previous 6 months. Subjects were excluded for influenza vaccine contraindications, substance abuse, HIV/AIDS, active malignancy, immunomodulatory medication, or active illness such as respiratory infection. At each time point, somewhere between 40 and 100 mL of blood was taken. Either Ficoll-Paque PLUS or SepMate separation was used to isolate PBMC. As a comparison non-Tfh subset, CXCR5- memory CD4 T cells were sorted. Before DNA extraction, cell subsets were sorted from PBMC on a BD FACS Aria.

Library preparation used the immunoSEQ multiplex PCR assay. Adaptive Biotechnologies handled the TCRB amplification, library preparation, sequencing and preliminary bioinformatics at Survey level resolution. The paper's data handling went like this. Clonality was calculated in R as 1 minus normalized Shannon entropy, and the Gini index was computed with the R package ineq. Overlap score was defined as the summed counts of shared sequences divided by the total counts of all sequences in both compared samples. Fisher's exact test, with an assumed theoretical repertoire of 10^7 TCRB sequences, was used to assess the significance of shared clonotypes. In TCRdb, the immuneACCESS table is reduced to in-frame sequences with V and J assigned. These tables do not hold every clone; where another copy was compared, an unresolved V gene accounts for under half, and the others remain unexplained. The DNA gave D and trimming, while V, J and clone size come from that table. Present in this sample are nearly 11,000 clones, 70% to 85% of which were seen just once. Together, the top ten hold roughly 0.9% of the sample.

General study outcomes and caveats: When influenza clone enrichment was assessed, the possibility that the much larger non-cTfh compartments were undersampled could not be excluded. ICOS+CD38+ cTfh clonality correlated with the frequency of that population, and its change correlated with the change in circulating plasmablast frequency. Only roughly 9.5-22% of analyzed cells yielded productive TCRB sequences, so sampling of rare clonotypes was not possible. Day 7 ICOS+CD38+ clones were most often found later in ICOS-CD38- cTfh, suggesting that subset may serve as a memory reservoir. A recurrent oligoclonal ICOS+CD38+ cTfh response containing tetramer and AIM influenza-specific clonotypes was recalled by successive annual vaccinations.

The sequence came from an adult who received the influenza vaccine. The rearranged segments are TRBV28 and TRBJ1-2; 11 nucleotides in the junction match TRBD1. The specimen was CXCR5- memory CD4+ T cells sorted from blood, collected 6 weeks after influenza vaccination. This sample's cell subset or site label indicates: CXCR5- memory CD4 T cells. The CDR3 protein sequence reads: CASTPGATGTGGGGYTF. The sequenced DNA is TGTGCCAGCACCCCCGGGGCCACCGGGACAGGGGGGGGTGGCTACACCTTC.